This T cell receptor beta chain was identified in a study of blood T cell repertoires in COVID-19. Across the whole study: The United States, Italy and Spain supplied acute and convalescent COVID-19 samples. Nucleic acid was either cDNA or gDNA, and it came from T cells, B-cell-depleted T cells, or PBMCs.

Per germline, CDR1 MNHNY and CDR2 SVGAGI (reference sequence). V gave up 7 bases and J gave up 4 bases, with 19 bases separating them. This CDR3 is built from 15 residues. Method: immunoSEQ multiplex PCR; TCRdb's copy keeps in-frame clones and lacks some. Seen here are 37,000 or so clones, roughly 90% observed once, and the top ten hold about 12%. The clonotype comes from a man in his sixties or seventies with acute or convalescent COVID-19. Sequences were obtained from peripheral blood. This sequence joins TRBV6-6 and TRBJ1-2, with D maybe TRBD1 (5 bases). The CDR3 spells CASTRRAGDAYGYTF. CDR3 coding DNA: TGTGCCAGCACCCGGCGGGCGGGGGACGCCTATGGCTACACCTTC.